The subject of this entry is one T cell receptor (beta chain). Its antigen is undetermined. This entry comes from a study of cytomegalovirus exposure and HLA in healthy donors. Study information: Later, an analysis reported that the 110 or so validation repertoires had used the same platform as the approximately 690 first-cohort repertoires.

J lost 10 bases, V lost 3 bases, and 23 bases had no gene match. The CDR3 loop spans 19 amino acids. Germline values: CDR1 SGHTS, CDR2 YDEGEE. Some clones are missing from TCRdb's copy, which holds only in-frame ones; the method was immunoSEQ multiplex PCR. The data show 150,000 to 200,000 clones, approximately 88% seen once. Findings and caveats of the study: The study put around 180 TCR beta chains on its list as cytomegalovirus-associated. That first-cohort TCR clusters tended to co-occur in the approximately 110 validation repertoires was found in a later analysis.

The chain uses TRBV5-8 and TRBJ1-4, with TRBD1 matching 8 bases. The TCR comes from a man between 18 and 35 years old in good health and CMV-seropositive. What was sequenced was PBMCs. The DNA for the CDR3 is TGTGCCAGCAGCTCGATCATAGACAGGGGCGCTGGAGCTAGAGGAAAACTGTTTTTT. Its translation is CASSSIIDRGAGARGKLFF.